This record concerns one T cell receptor beta chain sequence. This record belongs to a study of cytomegalovirus exposure and HLA in healthy donors. Germline V gives CDR1 SEHNR, CDR2 FQNEAQ (reference sequence). V gave up 4 bases and J gave up 4 bases, with 8 bases separating them. The CDR3 has 13 amino acids. PCR primers comprised 60 Vbeta and 13 Jbeta primers. The protocol was immunoSEQ multiplex PCR, while the TCRdb copy is restricted to in-frame clones and leaves out a portion. The profile covers more than 110,000 clones, with approximately 70% appearing a single time and 1.3% taken by the ten largest.

This TCR derives from a woman aged 35 to 49 in good health and CMV-seronegative. This chain joins TRBV7-9 and TRBJ2-1; D is unresolved. Sequencing was carried out using PBMCs. CDR3 in amino acids: CASSSLRYNEQFF. Written as DNA, the CDR3 is TGTGCCAGCAGCTCACTCCGTTACAATGAGCAGTTCTTC.